This TCR beta chain emerged from a study of human T cells and chemical hapten exposure. At the level of the study: Patch tests put 0.01% DPC on the upper back, and the results were checked at 6 days. Patients, largely female, had alopecia areata, totalis or universalis.

TCRdb fed the RACE reads into MiXCR, producing one record per CDR3 protein. Here the sample spans roughly 380,000 distinct CDR3 sequences, 4% to 6% being singletons. The trim removed 1 base at V and 6 bases at J, leaving 9 bases unmatched. Germline V gene lookup returns CDR1 LGHNA and CDR2 YNFKEQ. The CDR3 loop spans 16 amino acids. Time point noted: pre-sensitization, week 0. Treatment meaning: therapeutic diphenylcyclopropenone sensitization with weekly scalp DPC. This clonotype was seen more than once but under ten times. This clonotype was obtained from a woman aged 50 to 60 with alopecia areata. Some clones in this sample may be carry-over from other donors' samples. The source was whole blood, collected in connection with sensitization to the hapten diphenylcyclopropenone (DPC). The chain is built from TRBV4-2 and TRBJ2-1, with 7 bases matching TRBD2. This CDR3 is CASSQVRGELLNEQFF. The CDR3, as DNA: TGTGCCAGCAGCCAAGTCCGGGGGGAGCTGCTCAATGAGCAGTTCTTC.